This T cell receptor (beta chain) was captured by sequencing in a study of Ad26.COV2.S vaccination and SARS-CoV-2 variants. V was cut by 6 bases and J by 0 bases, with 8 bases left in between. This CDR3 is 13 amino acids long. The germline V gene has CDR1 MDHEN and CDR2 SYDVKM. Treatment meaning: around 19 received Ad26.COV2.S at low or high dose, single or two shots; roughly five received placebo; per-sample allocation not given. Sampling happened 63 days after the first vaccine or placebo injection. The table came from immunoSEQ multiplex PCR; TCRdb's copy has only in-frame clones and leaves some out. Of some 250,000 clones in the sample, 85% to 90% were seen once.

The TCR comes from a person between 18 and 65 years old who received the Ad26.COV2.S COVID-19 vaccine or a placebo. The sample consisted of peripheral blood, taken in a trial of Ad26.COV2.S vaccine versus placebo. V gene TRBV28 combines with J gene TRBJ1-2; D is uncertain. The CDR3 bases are TGTGCCAGCAGCTGGGCTCCTAACTATGGCTACACCTTC. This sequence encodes CASSWAPNYGYTF.